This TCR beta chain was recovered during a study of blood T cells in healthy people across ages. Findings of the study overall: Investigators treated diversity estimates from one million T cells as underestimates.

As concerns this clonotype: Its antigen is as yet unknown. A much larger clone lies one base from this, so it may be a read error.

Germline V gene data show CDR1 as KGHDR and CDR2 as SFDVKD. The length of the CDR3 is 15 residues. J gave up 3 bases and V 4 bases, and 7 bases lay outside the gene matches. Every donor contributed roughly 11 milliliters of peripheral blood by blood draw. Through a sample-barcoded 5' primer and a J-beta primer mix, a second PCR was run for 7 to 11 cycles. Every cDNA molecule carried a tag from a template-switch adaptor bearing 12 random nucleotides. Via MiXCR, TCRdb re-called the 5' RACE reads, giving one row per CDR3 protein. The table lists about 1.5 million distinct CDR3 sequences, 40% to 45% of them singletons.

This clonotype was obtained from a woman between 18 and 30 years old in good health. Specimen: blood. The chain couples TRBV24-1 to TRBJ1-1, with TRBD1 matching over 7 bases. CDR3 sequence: CATSDYGQADTEAFF. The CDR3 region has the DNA TGTGCCACCAGTGACTATGGACAGGCGGACACTGAAGCTTTCTTT.